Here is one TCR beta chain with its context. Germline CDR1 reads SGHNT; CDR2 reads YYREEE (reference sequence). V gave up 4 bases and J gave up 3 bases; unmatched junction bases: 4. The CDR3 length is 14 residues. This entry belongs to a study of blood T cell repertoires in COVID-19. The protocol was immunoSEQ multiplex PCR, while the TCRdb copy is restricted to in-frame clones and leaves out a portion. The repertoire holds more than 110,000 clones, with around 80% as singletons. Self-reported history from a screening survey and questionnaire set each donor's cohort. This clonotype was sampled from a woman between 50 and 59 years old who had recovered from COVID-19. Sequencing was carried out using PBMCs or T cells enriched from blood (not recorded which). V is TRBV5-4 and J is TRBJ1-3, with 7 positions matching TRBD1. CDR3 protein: CASSQDRVGNTIYF. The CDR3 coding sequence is TGTGCCAGCAGCCAAGACAGGGTTGGAAACACCATATATTTT.